A selection of T cell receptor beta chains follows, all from one sample in a study of blood T cell dynamics during melanoma immunotherapy. Assay: immunoSEQ multiplex PCR; the TCRdb copy retains only in-frame clones and omits some. The sample lists more than 15,000 clones; approximately 80% were seen once. Material: blood, obtained from a patient treated with checkpoint blockade. The receptors stem from a human donor with melanoma. Each CDR3 is given with its conserved first and last residue. D genes are given only for firm matches. The listing skips clone size in some rows; elsewhere it reads once, few, many or a size class.

j_call d_call v_call clone_size cdr3_nt cdr3_aa
TRBJ2-7 TRBD1 TRBV11-2 NA TGTGCCAGCAGCTTAGATGTTTCGGGGACAGGGACTGGCGAGCAGTACTTC CASSLDVSGTGTGEQYF
TRBJ2-2 TRBD1 TRBV7-6 NA TGTGCCAGCAGCTTCCTCGGGACAGGGAACACCGGGGAGCTGTTTTTT CASSFLGTGNTGELFF
TRBJ2-2 NA TRBV29-1 NA TGCAGCGTCGGGGCAGGGCAACCCGCGAACACCGGGGAGCTGTTTTTT CSVGAGQPANTGELFF
TRBJ1-5 NA TRBV11-3 NA TGTGCCAGCAGCTTATCCCTAAATCAGCCCCAGCATTTT CASSLSLNQPQHF
TRBJ1-2 NA TRBV30 NA TGTGCCTGGAGTGACAGGGTGCTGGATGGCTACACCTTC CAWSDRVLDGYTF
TRBJ2-7 NA TRBV4-3 NA TGCGCCAGCAGCCAAGGGACAGACAACGCCTACGAGCAGTACTTC CASSQGTDNAYEQYF
TRBJ2-7 NA TRBV11-2 NA TGTGCCAGCAGCTTCTCGCGACCCCCCCCCGAGCAGTACTTC CASSFSRPPPEQYF
TRBJ2-7 TRBD1 TRBV7-2 NA TGTGCCAGCAGCTCCGGGACAGGGGACTACGAGCAGTACTTC CASSSGTGDYEQYF
TRBJ1-2 NA TRBV6-5 NA TGTGCCAGCAGCTCGGGGTCTGGCTACACCTTC CASSSGSGYTF
TRBJ1-1 NA TRBV11-2 NA TGTGCCAGCAGCTTAGCCGTTGTGACGAACACTGAAGCTTTCTTT CASSLAVVTNTEAFF
TRBJ2-3 NA TRBV6-4 NA TGTGCCAGCAGTGAAACGACAGGTACCACAGATACGCAGTATTTT CASSETTGTTDTQYF
TRBJ2-3 NA TRBV28 few TGTGCCAGCAGCCCCCGAACACACGCGGATACGCAGTATTTT CASSPRTHADTQYF
TRBJ2-5 NA TRBV19 NA TGTGCCAGTAGTATAAGCCAGGGGTCAGGGGAGACCCAGTACTTC CASSISQGSGETQYF
TRBJ2-7 NA TRBV7-9 NA TGTGCCAGCAGCTCCCGCGAAGGGGTCTACGAGCAGTACTTC CASSSREGVYEQYF
TRBJ2-5 TRBD2 TRBV28 NA TGTGCCAGCAGTTCTCCCCAGGGGGGGTCGGGACTAGCGGGAGGAGAGACCCAGTACTTC CASSSPQGGSGLAGGETQYF